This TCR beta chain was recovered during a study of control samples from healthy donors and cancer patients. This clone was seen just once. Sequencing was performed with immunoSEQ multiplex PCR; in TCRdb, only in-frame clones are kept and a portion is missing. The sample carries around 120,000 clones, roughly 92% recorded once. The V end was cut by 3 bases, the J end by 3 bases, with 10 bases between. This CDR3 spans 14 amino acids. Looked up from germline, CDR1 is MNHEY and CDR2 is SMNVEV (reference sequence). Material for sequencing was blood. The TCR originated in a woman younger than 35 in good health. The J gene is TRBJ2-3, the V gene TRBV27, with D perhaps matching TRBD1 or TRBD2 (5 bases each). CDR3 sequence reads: CASSFDRLTDTQYF. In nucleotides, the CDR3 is TGTGCCAGCAGTTTCGACAGACTAACAGATACGCAGTATTTT.